Described below is a single T cell receptor (beta chain) sequence and its context. Its antigen is as yet unknown. This sample stems from a study of response to subunit inactivated influenza vaccine. TCRdb processed the RT-PCR reads anew with MiXCR; each CDR3 protein has one entry. The profile shows 650,000 to 800,000 distinct CDR3 sequences, less than 20% of them singletons. General study findings and limits: There was a suggestion from the authors that each seasonal influenza vaccination recruits few new T cells.

This CDR3 has 16 residues. Germline V lookup: CDR1 MNHNS, CDR2 SASEGT. The V segment lost 7 bases and the J segment 3 bases; nucleotides outside the gene matches: 13. This specimen consisted of PBMCs from blood, obtained 5 days after vaccination. This sequence was found in a man in his forties or fifties who received an inactivated influenza vaccine. The rearrangement joins TRBV6-1 to TRBJ2-3; 7 bases align to TRBD1. CDR3 nucleotide sequence: TGTGCCAGCAAAGGTCTGGGGAAGGGGGCAACAGATACGCAGTATTTT. Protein: CASKGLGKGATDTQYF.